This entry lists 32 T cell receptor beta chains sequenced from one sample in a study of human T cells and chemical hapten exposure. As for time point: patch test 3, about 24 weeks after DPC sensitization. Indicated treatment: therapeutic diphenylcyclopropenone sensitization with weekly scalp DPC. TCRdb processed the RACE reads anew with MiXCR; each CDR3 protein has one entry. This sample has about 89,000 distinct CDR3 sequences, with about an eighth found just once. The specimen was whole blood, collected in connection with sensitization to the hapten diphenylcyclopropenone (DPC). The source is a woman in her forties or fifties with alopecia areata. Some clones in this sample may be carry-over from other donors' samples.

This clonotype occurred many times. The chain links TRBV7-2 to TRBJ2-7; 12 bases align to TRBD2. Per the germline V gene, CDR1 is SGHTA and CDR2 is FQGNSA. CDR3 length: 15 residues. V shed 4 bases, J shed 2 bases, and the junction held 3 bases outside the gene matches. CDR3 sequence: CASSSLAGGPYEQYF. The CDR3 bases are TGTGCCAGCAGCTCCCTAGCGGGAGGGCCCTACGAGCAGTACTTC.

Many counts were recorded for this clonotype. The V call is TRBV29-1, the J call TRBJ2-7; 10 bases are shared with TRBD2. The CDR3 runs 14 residues. With 6 bases clipped from V and 2 bases from J, the junction kept 7 bases outside the gene matches. From germline, CDR1 is SQVTM and CDR2 ANQGSEA. The CDR3 DNA sequence: TGCAGCGTGCTACCTAGCGGGGGTACCTACGAGCAGTACTTC. Protein product: CSVLPSGGTYEQYF.

In its sample, this clonotype was seen many times. The genes are TRBV3-1 and TRBJ2-2, with a weak D call TRBD2 (5 bases). Per the germline V gene, CDR1 is LGHDT and CDR2 is YNNKEL (reference sequence). The germline V and J ends were trimmed by 0 bases and 5 bases, with 16 bases remaining between them. The CDR3 loop spans 17 amino acids. In DNA, the CDR3 is TGTGCCAGCAGCCAAGATCTGAGGGAGAGGTTAACCGGGGAGCTGTTTTTT. This encodes CASSQDLRERLTGELFF.

This clonotype was found a few times. The chain has TRBV27 and TRBJ1-1; TRBD1 aligns across 8 bases. After removal of 4 bases from V and 5 bases from J, the junction contained 12 bases not matched to a gene. The germline CDR1 and CDR2 sequences are MNHEY and SMNVEV (reference sequence). This CDR3 is built from 16 residues. CDR3 residues: CASSWGRGQGKTEAFF. The CDR3 DNA sequence: TGTGCCAGCAGTTGGGGCAGGGGGCAAGGAAAGACTGAAGCTTTCTTT.

The chain combines TRBV19 with TRBJ1-2; TRBD1 matches 7 bases. V lost 8 bases and J lost 4; bases outside the gene matches: 7. Germline values: CDR1 LNHDA, CDR2 SQIVND (reference sequence). This CDR3 is built from 13 residues. The CDR3 coding sequence is TGTGCCAGTCAGGGGGTGACAGCCTATGGCTACACCTTC. Encoded protein: CASQGVTAYGYTF. Supplemented by reference TRBV19 and TRBJ1-2, the full variable domain reads DGGITQSPKYLFRKEGQNVTLSCEQNLNHDAMYWYRQDPGQGLRLIYYSQIVNDFQKGDIAEGYSVSREKKESFPLTVTSAQKNPTAFYLCASQGVTAYGYTFGSGTRLTVV.

The J gene is TRBJ2-3, the V gene TRBV11-1; D possibly corresponds to TRBD1 (6 bases). This CDR3 region has 15 residues. Germline V CDR1 and CDR2: SGHAT, FQDESV (reference sequence). The V gene lost 3 bases and the J gene lost 2 bases, with 12 bases spanning the gap. CDR3 nucleotides: TGTGCCAGCAGCTTTAAACAGGGAAACACAGATACGCAGTATTTT. Its protein is CASSFKQGNTDTQYF.

This clonotype appeared a few times. The rearrangement uses TRBV24-1 and TRBJ2-1, with 8 bases lining up with TRBD2. CDR3 length: 16 amino acids. Germline CDR1 and CDR2: KGHDR and SFDVKD. The J segment lost 8 bases and the V segment lost 1 base, leaving 9 bases of the junction unmatched. Here the CDR3 reads CATSDFTSGSSDEQFF. The CDR3 DNA sequence: TGTGCCACCAGTGATTTCACCAGCGGGAGTTCCGATGAGCAGTTCTTC.

Many counts were recorded for this clonotype. The chain is built from TRBV2 and TRBJ2-5; tentatively, D is TRBD2 (6 bases). The germline CDR1 and CDR2 sequences are SNHLY and FYNNEI. Trimming took off 6 bases at V and 5 bases at J, with 19 bases between the two ends. The length of the CDR3 is 15 residues. DNA of the CDR3: TGTGCCAGCAGCCGGGACTCGTTCGAGGGGGAGACCCAGTACTTC. Residues: CASSRDSFEGETQYF.

In its sample, this clonotype was seen a few times. The genes are TRBV29-1 and TRBJ2-5; tentatively, D is TRBD1 or TRBD2 (6 bases each). CDR3 size: 13 residues. Per germline, CDR1 SQVTM and CDR2 ANQGSEA. Trimming took off 3 bases at V and 5 bases at J, with 13 bases between the two ends. The CDR3 sequence: CSVEEGVGETQYF. Written as DNA, the CDR3 is TGCAGCGTTGAGGAGGGGGTAGGGGAGACCCAGTACTTC.

This clonotype was seen at least ten times. This chain links TRBV7-9 with TRBJ1-2; TRBD1 agrees at 7 bases. Trimming at V came to 1 base and at J to 0 bases, leaving 2 bases not matched to a gene. CDR3 size: 15 residues. Germline V gene sequence: CDR1 SEHNR, CDR2 FQNEAQ (reference sequence). The CDR3, as DNA: TGTGCCAGCAGCTTAGGAGGGACAGCTAACTATGGCTACACCTTC. Protein product: CASSLGGTANYGYTF.

V and J are TRBV18 and TRBJ2-2; D is perhaps TRBD2 (6 bases). Germline V gene lookup returns CDR1 KGHSH and CDR2 LQKENI. This CDR3 contains 15 residues. The V end was cut by 3 bases, the J end by 1 base, with 9 bases between. The CDR3 DNA is TGTGCCAGCTCACCCCGGGGGATGAACACCGGGGAGCTGTTTTTT. It yields the protein CASSPRGMNTGELFF.

This chain uses TRBV5-1 with TRBJ2-7; D unresolved. This CDR3 contains 11 residues. The germline V and J ends were trimmed by 5 bases and 7 bases, with 10 bases remaining between them. Germline loops: CDR1 SGHRS, CDR2 YFSETQ. CDR3 bases: TGCGCCAGCAGAGATCTACGAGAGCAGTACTTC. It codes for CASRDLREQYF.

This clonotype was counted a few times. The J gene is TRBJ2-5, the V gene TRBV29-1, with TRBD2 identical over 7 bases. J gave up 4 bases and V 7 bases, and 12 bases lay outside the gene matches. The germline V gene has CDR1 SQVTM and CDR2 ANQGSEA. This CDR3 contains 14 residues. CDR3 sequence reads: CSGRSGWYGETQYF. The DNA for the CDR3 is TGCAGCGGTCGTAGCGGGTGGTATGGAGAGACCCAGTACTTC.

This clonotype was counted only a few times. In nucleotides, the CDR3 is TGTGCCAGCAGCCCCTTTTTCCGTTTGTACGAGCAGTACTTC. Its protein product is CASSPFFRLYEQYF. The chain carries TRBV5-5 and TRBJ2-7; no clear D. The ends were cut back, 4 bases at V and 4 bases at J, with 15 bases in the middle. The CDR3 loop spans 14 amino acids. CDR1 SGHKS and CDR2 YYEKEE come from the germline V gene (reference sequence). Looking up the rest from reference TRBV5-5 and TRBJ2-7 gives the full variable domain: DAGVTQSPTHLIKTRGQQVTLRCSPISGHKSVSWYQQVLGQGPQFIFQYYEKEERGRGNFPDRFSARQFPNYSSELNVNALLLGDSALYLCASSPFFRLYEQYFGPGTRLTVT.

The chain has TRBV12-3 or TRBV12-4 and TRBJ1-3; no clear D gene. The CDR3 is 13 amino acids. Between the trimmed V and J ends, which lost 3 bases and 9 bases, there was a span of 12 bases. The DNA for the CDR3 is TGTGCCAGCAGTTTGGTCAGGATGGGCACCATATATTTT. This sequence encodes CASSLVRMGTIYF.

The gene calls are TRBV7-2 and TRBJ2-2, with D perhaps TRBD2 (6 bases). The V gene lost 3 bases and the J gene lost 3 bases, with 8 bases spanning the gap. Germline loops: CDR1 SGHTA, CDR2 FQGNSA. The CDR3 spans 14 residues. Here the CDR3 DNA reads TGTGCCAGCAGCTTCGGGAGTTACACCGGGGAGCTGTTTTTT. This sequence encodes CASSFGSYTGELFF.

The CDR3 is CASTGQGLGTQYF. The CDR3 DNA sequence: TGTGCCAGCACCGGACAGGGGTTGGGGACCCAGTACTTC. The chain uses TRBV6-1 and TRBJ2-5; 9 nucleotides agree with TRBD1. Looked up from germline, CDR1 is MNHNS and CDR2 is SASEGT. V was clipped by 7 bases and J by 7 bases; unmatched bases: 7. CDR3 length: 13 residues.

The genes are TRBV27 and TRBJ1-2; D unresolved. Germline-derived CDR1 and CDR2 are MNHEY and SMNVEV (reference sequence). The CDR3 loop spans 13 amino acids. Trimming shortened V by 6 bases and J by 7 bases, and 15 bases separated the two germline ends. The CDR3 DNA follows: TGTGCCAGCAGATCATGGGGTCTGGGTGGCTACACCTTC. As protein: CASRSWGLGGYTF.

There are many counts of this clonotype. The chain joins TRBV12-3 or TRBV12-4 to TRBJ2-3; 7 nucleotides line up with TRBD1. This CDR3 spans 12 amino acids. The V segment lost 5 bases and the J segment 8 bases; nucleotides outside the gene matches: 4. In DNA form, the CDR3 reads TGTGCCAGCAGTGACAGGGTTTCTACGCAGTATTTT. Translated: CASSDRVSTQYF.

The sample holds a few counts of this clonotype. The chain combines TRBV18 with TRBJ2-5; 9 nucleotides match TRBD1. Germline CDR1 is KGHSH and CDR2 is LQKENI. The V and J ends lost 3 bases and 5 bases, in that order; junction bases with no gene match: 7. The CDR3 totals 15 residues. CDR3 in amino acids: CASSPNRGRPETQYF. The CDR3 DNA follows: TGTGCCAGCTCACCGAACAGGGGGCGCCCGGAGACCCAGTACTTC.

This clonotype was recorded many times. V and J are TRBV28 and TRBJ2-1; D ambiguous. Germline V gene data show CDR1 as MDHEN and CDR2 as SYDVKM. Trimming took 5 bases from V and 8 from J, leaving 7 bases between them. The CDR3 totals 11 residues. The CDR3: CASSQIDEQFF. For the CDR3, the DNA is TGTGCCAGCAGTCAAATAGATGAGCAGTTCTTC.

This clonotype was found a few times. The CDR3 bases are TGCGCCAGCAGCTTAGACACCTTCTACGAGCAGTACTTC. It specifies CASSLDTFYEQYF. This sequence joins TRBV5-1 and TRBJ2-7, with unresolved D. Germline CDR1 is SGHRS and CDR2 is YFSETQ. V lost 2 bases and J lost 3, with 9 bases in between. The CDR3 covers 13 residues.

In this sample, this clonotype turned up a few times. In DNA, the CDR3 is TGCGCCAGCAGCTTTTACACGATCACAGATACGCAGTATTTT. Its protein is CASSFYTITDTQYF. V usage is TRBV5-1 and J usage is TRBJ2-3, with D unresolved. Per the germline V gene, CDR1 is SGHRS and CDR2 is YFSETQ. This CDR3 contains 14 residues. V was pared by 2 bases and J by 2 bases, with 9 bases between.

The table lists this clonotype with many counts. The rearrangement joins TRBV12-3 or TRBV12-4 to TRBJ1-2; perhaps TRBD1 as D (5 bases). This CDR3 is 15 amino acids long. The ends were cut back, 7 bases at V and 4 bases at J, with 19 bases in the middle. The CDR3 DNA follows: TGTGCCAGCACTCTTTTCCTCGACAGCTTCTATGGCTACACCTTC. This encodes CASTLFLDSFYGYTF.

This clonotype was observed many times. The chain employs TRBV5-1 and TRBJ2-1; 7 bases line up with TRBD2. There are 18 residues in the CDR3. V dropped 2 bases and J dropped 6; count of bases not matched to a gene: 17. From germline, CDR1 is SGHRS and CDR2 YFSETQ. The CDR3 reads CASSFDRITGPGGNEQFF. The CDR3 DNA reads as TGCGCCAGCAGCTTTGACCGAATTACGGGCCCGGGAGGCAATGAGCAGTTCTTC.

This clonotype has a handful of counts. The chain links TRBV5-1 to TRBJ2-7; perhaps TRBD1 as D (5 bases). The CDR3 runs to 14 residues. Germline CDR1 reads SGHRS; CDR2 reads YFSETQ. The ends were cut back, 0 bases at V and 5 bases at J, with 12 bases in the middle. As DNA, the CDR3 is TGCGCCAGCAGCTTGGGAACGTCAGGGAACGAGCAGTACTTC. Translated: CASSLGTSGNEQYF.

This clonotype was observed at least ten times. CDR3 region: CASSFDRAGELFF. The CDR3 region has the DNA TGTGCCAGCAGTTTTGACCGGGCCGGGGAGCTGTTTTTT. V gene TRBV7-2 combines with J gene TRBJ2-2, with D uncertain. The CDR3 length is 13 residues. Germline loops: CDR1 SGHTA, CDR2 FQGNSA. V shed 6 bases and J shed 6 bases, with 11 bases lying between them.

Regarding this clonotype: A much larger clonotype is one base distant, so this may be a read error. V usage is TRBV7-9 and J usage is TRBJ2-3; D not certain. V was shortened by 1 base and J by 4 bases, with 9 bases between the two germline ends. Germline V gene lookup returns CDR1 SEHNR and CDR2 FQNEAQ (reference sequence). The CDR3 length is 14 residues. CDR3 protein: CASSLGDYADTQYF. The CDR3 bases are TGTGCCAGCAGCTTAGGGGATTACGCAGATACGCAGTATTTT.

This clonotype has a count of ten or more. This chain uses TRBV7-9 with TRBJ1-1; possible D gene TRBD1, 5 bases. Germline lookup yields CDR1 SEHNR and CDR2 FQNEAQ (reference sequence). The CDR3 sequence is 12 residues long. Trimming stripped 10 bases from V and 2 bases from J, with 11 bases between. This CDR3 reads CATNRLNTEAFF. As DNA, the CDR3 is TGTGCCACCAACAGGCTAAACACTGAAGCTTTCTTT.

The chain uses TRBV29-1 and TRBJ1-1, with 10 bases identical to TRBD1. Trimming took 5 bases from V and 4 from J; bases not matched to a gene: 4. The germline CDR1 and CDR2 sequences are SQVTM and ANQGSEA. This CDR3 spans 13 amino acids. The CDR3 DNA sequence: TGCAGCGTTATGACAGGGGGCATCACTGAAGCTTTCTTT. Translation gives CSVMTGGITEAFF.

The chain employs TRBV7-6 and TRBJ2-1; TRBD2 agrees at 8 bases. After removal of 5 bases from V and 6 bases from J, the junction contained 12 bases not matched to a gene. CDR1 is SGHVS, CDR2 FNYEAQ, per germline. The CDR3 runs 16 residues. This chain's CDR3 is CASSPAPGLGGNEQFF. CDR3 nucleotides: TGTGCCAGCAGCCCGGCCCCGGGACTAGGGGGCAATGAGCAGTTCTTC.

In its sample, this clonotype was seen a few times. V is TRBV6-5 and J is TRBJ2-1; 7 nucleotides match TRBD1. Per germline, CDR1 MNHEY and CDR2 SVGAGI. This CDR3 region has 15 residues. Trimming cost V 2 bases and J 3 bases; bases outside gene matches: 4. Here the CDR3 DNA reads TGTGCCAGCAGTTACGGCAGGGGGTTCTACAATGAGCAGTTCTTC. Translated, it gives CASSYGRGFYNEQFF.